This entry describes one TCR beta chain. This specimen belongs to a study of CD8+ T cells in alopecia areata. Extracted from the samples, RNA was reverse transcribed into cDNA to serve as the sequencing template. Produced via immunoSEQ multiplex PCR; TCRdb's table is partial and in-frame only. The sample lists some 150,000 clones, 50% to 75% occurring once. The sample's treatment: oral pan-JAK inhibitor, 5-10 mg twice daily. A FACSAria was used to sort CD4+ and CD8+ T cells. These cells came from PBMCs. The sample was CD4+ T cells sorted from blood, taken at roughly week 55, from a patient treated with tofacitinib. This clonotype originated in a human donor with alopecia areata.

Here the CDR3 reads CASSQEAPGIWGTDTQYF. Here the CDR3 DNA reads TGTGCCAGCAGCCAAGAAGCCCCCGGGATTTGGGGCACAGATACGCAGTATTTT. V gene TRBV14 combines with J gene TRBJ2-3; weak D call: TRBD2 (5 bases). The V and J ends lost 0 bases and 1 base respectively, with 17 bases between them. Germline lookup yields CDR1 SGHDN and CDR2 FVKESK. The CDR3 runs 18 residues.